The entry below describes one TCR beta chain. The sample is drawn from a study of blood T cell repertoires in COVID-19. Study background: Some COVID-19 samples were acute and others convalescent; all came from the United States, Italy and Spain. From T cells, B-cell-depleted T cells, or PBMCs came the material, which was cDNA or gDNA.

V shed 5 bases, J shed 2 bases, and the junction held 6 bases outside the gene matches. Germline CDR1 reads ENHRY; CDR2 reads SYGVKD. The CDR3 consists of 15 residues. Methods used by the authors: For nucleated cells, counts were estimated from reference gene primer amplification. Sequenced by immunoSEQ multiplex PCR; TCRdb stores in-frame clones only, minus some. D and trimming come from the DNA, and the V and J calls and clone size come from that table. Of about 75,000 clones listed, approximately 79% are singletons. The sample consisted of peripheral blood. V gene TRBV10-3 combines with J gene TRBJ2-7, with 10 bases matching TRBD1. This TCR came from an elderly woman with active or convalescent COVID-19. The CDR3 DNA reads TGTGCCATCAGTTACACCGGGACAGGGGCCTACGAGCAGTACTTC. Amino acids: CAISYTGTGAYEQYF.